A single TCR beta chain is shown here with its context. Antigen: not known. 13 Jbeta primers and 60 Vbeta primers were used for the PCR. The method was immunoSEQ multiplex PCR; TCRdb's version includes in-frame clones alone and lacks a portion of them. The sample includes 170,000 or so clones, over 70% of them seen just once. The data stem from a study of cytomegalovirus exposure and HLA in healthy donors. Points from the study as a whole: In a later analysis, a genetic analysis reported fewer productive-TCR N-insertions in an Asian-associated ancestry cluster than the cohort average. A further, later analysis showed that HLA-associated TCR beta chains (compared with equally common others) were more clonally expanded.

Source material: PBMCs. The clonotype was recovered from a woman aged 45-59 years in good health and CMV-seropositive.

In nucleotides, the CDR3 is TGCGCCAGCAGCTTTCAACTAGCGGGAGAGACCCAGTACTTC. Encoded protein: CASSFQLAGETQYF. The J gene is TRBJ2-5, the V gene TRBV5-1, with 9 bases that match TRBD2. CDR1 and CDR2 (germline): SGHRS, YFSETQ. This CDR3 has 14 residues. Germline trimming cut 2 bases from V and 4 bases from J; bases unmatched to any gene: 3.